This TCR beta chain emerged from a study of blood T cell repertoires in COVID-19. For the study at large: COVID-19 samples from acute and convalescent phases originated in the United States, Italy and Spain.

This CDR3 contains 15 residues. V was pared by 4 bases and J by 4 bases, with 9 bases of the junction left unmatched. Germline-derived CDR1 and CDR2 are MNHEY and SMNVEV (reference sequence). The authors' processing: Estimation of nucleated cell counts was performed using reference gene primer amplification. Libraries were prepared by immunoSEQ multiplex PCR; TCRdb keeps only in-frame clonotypes and omits some of them. That table gives V, J and clone size, and the DNA gave D and trimming. The profile shows under 85,000 clones, about four fifths of them singletons. The sequencing sample was made of peripheral blood. The chain employs TRBV27 and TRBJ2-7; 8 bases align to TRBD2. The clonotype was recovered from a man aged 50 to 60 with active COVID-19. CDR3 nucleotide sequence: TGTGCCAGCAGTTCAGGAAGCGGGAGCCGATACGAGCAGTACTTC. It translates to CASSSGSGSRYEQYF.